The TCR beta chain under discussion was sequenced for a study of molecular identifiers for immune sequencing clone quantification. Trimming took 1 base from V and 4 from J; bases not matched to a gene: 7. The CDR3 loop spans 17 amino acids. Germline loops: CDR1 SGHAT, CDR2 FQNNGV. Each CDR3 protein is one row after TCRdb ran MiXCR on the PCR reads. Of more than 450,000 distinct CDR3 sequences in the sample, 20% to 25% were seen once. Sequencing was done on a sample of naive CD8+ T cells from blood, with Jurkat cell RNA spiked in. Described subset: FACS-sorted CD8+CD4-CCR7+CD45RA+ naive T cells. The sequence came from a human donor in good health. Some libraries in this study had Jurkat cell RNA spiked in. V is TRBV11-2 and J is TRBJ2-5; TRBD2 matches 12 bases. Here the CDR3 reads CASSLGVTSGRGETQYF. The CDR3 nucleotides are TGTGCCAGCAGCTTAGGGGTGACTAGCGGGAGAGGAGAGACCCAGTACTTC.